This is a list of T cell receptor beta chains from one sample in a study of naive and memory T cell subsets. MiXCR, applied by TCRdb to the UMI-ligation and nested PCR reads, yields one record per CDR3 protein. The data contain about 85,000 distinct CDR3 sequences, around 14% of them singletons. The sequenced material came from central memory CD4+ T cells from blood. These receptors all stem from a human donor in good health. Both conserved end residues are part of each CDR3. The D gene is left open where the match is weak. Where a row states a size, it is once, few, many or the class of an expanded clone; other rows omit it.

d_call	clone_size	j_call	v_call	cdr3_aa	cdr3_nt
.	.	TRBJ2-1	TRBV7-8	CASSLLTPTLNVEQFF	TGTGCCAGCAGCTTATTGACCCCTACTCTTAACGTCGAGCAGTTCTTC
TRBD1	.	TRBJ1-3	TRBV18	CASSPSGTGGPSSGNTIYF	TGTGCCAGCTCGCCTTCCGGGACAGGGGGCCCAAGCTCTGGAAACACCATATATTTT
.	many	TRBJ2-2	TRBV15	CATARGSLYTGELFF	TGTGCCACCGCGCGTGGCAGCCTGTACACCGGGGAGCTGTTTTTT
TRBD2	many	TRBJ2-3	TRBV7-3	CASSPGLAGPRIISDTQYF	TGTGCCAGCAGTCCGGGACTAGCGGGCCCTAGAATTATATCAGATACGCAGTATTTT
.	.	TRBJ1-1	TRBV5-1	CASSLDQAGLNTEAFF	TGCGCCAGCAGCTTGGATCAGGCGGGATTGAACACTGAAGCTTTCTTT
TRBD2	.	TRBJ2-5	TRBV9	CASSVEWGGRGTQYF	TGTGCCAGCAGCGTAGAATGGGGCGGGAGAGGGACCCAATACTTC
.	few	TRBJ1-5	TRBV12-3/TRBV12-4	CASSFSPKNQPQHF	TGTGCCAGCAGTTTTTCTCCGAAGAATCAGCCCCAGCATTTT
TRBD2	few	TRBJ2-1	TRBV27	CASSSLPSGSDEQFF	TGTGCCAGCAGTTCTCTCCCTAGCGGGAGTGATGAGCAGTTCTTC
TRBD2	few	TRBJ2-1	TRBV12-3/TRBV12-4	CASSTGLDTQFF	TGTGCCAGCAGCACGGGACTAGATACGCAGTTCTTC
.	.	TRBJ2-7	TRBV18	CASSPPEGRGEQYF	TGTGCCAGCTCACCACCGGAGGGAAGGGGCGAGCAGTACTTC
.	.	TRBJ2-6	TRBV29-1	CSVDRISGANVLTF	TGCAGCGTTGACCGGATCTCTGGGGCCAACGTCCTGACTTTC
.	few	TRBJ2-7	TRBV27	CASSFDDRWYEQYF	TGTGCCAGCAGTTTTGACGACCGTTGGTACGAGCAGTACTTC
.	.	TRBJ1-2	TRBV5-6	CASSLLQGNGYTF	TGTGCCAGCAGCTTGTTACAGGGAAATGGCTACACCTTC
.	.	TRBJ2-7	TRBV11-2	CASSADRLSYEQCF	TGTGCCAGCAGCGCCGACAGGTTATCCTACGAGCAGTGCTTC
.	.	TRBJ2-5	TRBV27	CASSLFNWEETQYF	TGTGCCAGCAGTTTATTTAATTGGGAAGAGACCCAGTACTTC
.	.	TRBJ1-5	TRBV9	CASSDGNQPQHF	TGTGCCAGCAGCGACGGCAATCAGCCCCAGCATTTT
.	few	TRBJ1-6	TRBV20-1	CSARGNSPLHF	TGCAGTGCTAGAGGCAATTCACCCCTCCACTTT
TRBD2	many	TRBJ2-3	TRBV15	CATILTSGRTLLPDTQYF	TGTGCCACCATCCTGACTAGCGGGAGGACCTTACTCCCAGATACGCAGTATTTT
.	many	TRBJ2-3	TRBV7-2	CASSQRDRDTQYF	TGTGCCAGCAGCCAAAGGGATCGCGATACGCAGTATTTT
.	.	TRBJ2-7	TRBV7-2	CASSPEQEGEQYF	TGTGCCAGCAGCCCGGAACAGGAAGGAGAGCAGTACTTC
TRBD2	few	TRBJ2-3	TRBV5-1	CASSWGLAGPDTQYF	TGCGCCAGCAGCTGGGGACTAGCGGGACCAGATACGCAGTATTTT
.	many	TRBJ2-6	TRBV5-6	CASSRLGVSGANVLTF	TGTGCCAGCAGCCGGTTAGGGGTCTCTGGGGCCAACGTCCTGACTTTC
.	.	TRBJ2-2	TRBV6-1	CASRQGSGSTGELFF	TGTGCCAGCAGACAGGGATCCGGGTCCACCGGGGAGCTGTTTTTT
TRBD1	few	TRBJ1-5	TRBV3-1	CASSPGDRVAQPQHF	TGTGCCAGCAGCCCAGGGGACAGGGTAGCTCAGCCCCAGCATTTT
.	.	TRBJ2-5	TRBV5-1	CASSYRRYQETQYF	TGCGCCAGCAGTTACCGGCGATACCAAGAGACCCAGTACTTC
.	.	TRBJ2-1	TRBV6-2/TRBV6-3	CASSYTGPSYNEQFF	TGTGCCAGCAGTTACACAGGGCCCTCTTACAATGAGCAGTTCTTC
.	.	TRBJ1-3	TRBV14	CASSQQASGNTIYF	TGTGCCAGCAGCCAGCAGGCCTCTGGAAACACCATATATTTT
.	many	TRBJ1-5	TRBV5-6	CASSHRTNQPQHF	TGTGCCAGCAGCCACCGAACGAATCAGCCCCAGCATTTT
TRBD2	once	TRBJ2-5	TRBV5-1	CASSFSGTSRETQYF	TGCGCCAGCAGCTTTAGCGGGACGTCCCGAGAGACCCAGTACTTC
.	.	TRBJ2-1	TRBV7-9	CASSLSLSGGGSYNEQFF	TGTGCCAGCAGCTTATCCCTCTCCGGGGGCGGCTCCTACAATGAGCAGTTCTTC
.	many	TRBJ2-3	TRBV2	CASRRGLGGADTQYF	TGTGCCAGCAGGAGGGGACTCGGCGGGGCAGATACGCAGTATTTT
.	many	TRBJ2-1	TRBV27	CASSFSTSRGTNEQFF	TGTGCCAGCAGCTTTTCGACTAGCAGGGGTACCAATGAGCAGTTCTTC
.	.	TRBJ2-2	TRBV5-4	CASSLVSGRTPGELFF	TGTGCCAGCAGCTTGGTCTCCGGGAGAACCCCCGGGGAGCTGTTTTTT
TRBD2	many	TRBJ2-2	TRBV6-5	CASSEGLAGGGGELFF	TGTGCCAGCAGCGAGGGACTAGCGGGAGGCGGCGGGGAGCTGTTTTTT
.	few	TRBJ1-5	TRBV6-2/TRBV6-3	CASTSLLDMDSNQPQHF	TGTGCCAGCACCTCACTCTTGGACATGGATAGCAATCAGCCCCAGCATTTT
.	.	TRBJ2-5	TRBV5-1	CASSPGTQEETQYF	TGCGCCAGCAGCCCCGGGACACAAGAAGAGACCCAGTACTTC
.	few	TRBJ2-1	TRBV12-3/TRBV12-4	CASSLSGLGLEQFF	TGTGCCAGCAGTCTGTCGGGTCTGGGGCTGGAGCAGTTCTTC
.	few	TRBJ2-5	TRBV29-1	CSVILGVVETQYF	TGCAGCGTTATATTAGGAGTGGTAGAGACCCAGTACTTC
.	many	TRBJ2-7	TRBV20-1	CSAPRGGGIYEQYF	TGCAGTGCTCCTCGAGGGGGGGGCATCTACGAGCAGTACTTC
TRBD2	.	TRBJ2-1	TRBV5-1	CASSSGSSHNEQFF	TGCGCCAGCAGTAGCGGGAGTTCCCACAATGAGCAGTTCTTC
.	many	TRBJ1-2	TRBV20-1	CSAGGPVYGYTF	TGCAGTGCTGGGGGACCGGTATATGGCTACACCTTC
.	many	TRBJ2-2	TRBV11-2	CASTEPGRWGRAHTGELFF	TGTGCCAGCACCGAACCAGGGCGATGGGGAAGGGCCCACACCGGGGAGCTGTTTTTT
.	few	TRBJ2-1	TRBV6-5	CASSYAGGPSSYNEQFF	TGTGCCAGCAGTTACGCCGGGGGACCTAGCTCCTACAATGAGCAGTTCTTC
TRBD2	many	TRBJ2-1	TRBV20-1	CSAREGEYNEQFF	TGCAGTGCTCGGGAGGGGGAATACAATGAGCAGTTCTTC